Listed below are T cell receptor beta chains from one sample, sequenced in a study of chemoradiotherapy in HPV16-positive cancers. The repertoire was sequenced with immunoSEQ multiplex PCR; TCRdb's copy has only in-frame clones and lacks some. The table includes under 15,000 clones, about three fifths detected once. The sample was collected from a patient who underwent chemoradiotherapy. These TCRs come from a human donor with HPV-associated anogenital cancer. Both conserved end residues are part of each CDR3.

V gene,J gene,CDR3 protein
TRBV21-1,TRBJ2-7,CASSKGGLNYEQYF
TRBV28,TRBJ1-4,CASSLTGGGEKLFF
TRBV27,TRBJ1-5,CATKPGQGNQPQHF
TRBV10-1,TRBJ2-1,CASSESYNEQFF
TRBV28,TRBJ2-7,CASSLPGLADPREQYF
TRBV25-1,TRBJ1-2,CASSDPTGDAPRDYGYTF
TRBV6-1,TRBJ1-6,CASSVLQATSSPLHF
TRBV28,TRBJ1-4,CASNKQGSSEKLFF
TRBV30,TRBJ1-2,CAWTMVGRAGYTF
TRBV7-2,TRBJ1-5,CASSLFPGSNQPQHF
TRBV7-8,TRBJ1-5,CASSTQGSGNQPQHF
TRBV4-3,TRBJ2-2,CASSQDWTGVLPGELFF
TRBV25-1,TRBJ2-3,CASSEGQGADTQYF
TRBV2,TRBJ1-6,CASRTGSYSPLHF
TRBV4-2,TRBJ2-7,CASSQDRGGYYEQYF
TRBV7-8,TRBJ2-5,CASSSRTGQGETQYF
TRBV7-2,TRBJ1-5,CASSSARDQPQHF
TRBV5-5,TRBJ1-1,CASSYLNTEAFF
TRBV6-4,TRBJ2-3,CASSGGRDTDTQYF
TRBV29-1,TRBJ2-7,CSVGGGQGSYEQYF
TRBV6-5,TRBJ1-2,CASSYGAGYTF
TRBV2,TRBJ2-5,CASRKTGGNSQETQYF